Below are 20 T cell receptor beta chains sequenced from a single sample in a study of T cell repertoires in cytomegalovirus infection. TCRdb called the reads again in MiXCR, with one record for every CDR3 protein. The sample includes some 440,000 distinct CDR3 sequences, approximately 31% seen only once; the top ten take roughly an eighth. The sample was PBMCs. These TCRs come from a human donor in good health (CMV status not recorded). Some clones in this sample may be carry-over from other donors' samples.

This clonotype was recorded at least ten times. The rearrangement uses TRBV6-1 and TRBJ1-1; no clear D gene. This CDR3 region has 13 residues. Germline CDR1 is MNHNS and CDR2 is SASEGT. V dropped 6 bases and J dropped 10 bases, with 18 bases sitting between them. CDR3: CASRPEISSRAFF. The DNA for the CDR3 is TGTGCCAGCAGACCCGAAATCAGTTCTCGAGCTTTCTTT.

This clonotype was recorded many times. This sequence joins TRBV7-8 and TRBJ1-3; 7 positions agree with TRBD1. CDR3 length: 16 amino acids. Germline lookup yields CDR1 SGHVS and CDR2 FQNEAQ. J gave up 0 bases and V 5 bases, and 7 bases lay outside the gene matches. The CDR3 reads CASSPRTGSSGNTIYF. DNA for the CDR3: TGTGCCAGCAGCCCAAGGACAGGAAGCTCTGGAAACACCATATATTTT.

With respect to this clonotype: Compared with germline, one end of the junction differs, possibly owing to a read error. The chain joins TRBV7-2 to TRBJ2-6; D may be TRBD1 (5 bases). Per the germline V gene, CDR1 is SGHTA and CDR2 is FQGNSA. The CDR3 contains 15 residues. CDR3 in DNA: TGTGCCAGCAAACCGACAGTGTCTGGGGCCAACGTCCAGACTTTC. Translation gives CASKPTVSGANVQTF.

The V gene is TRBV15, the J gene TRBJ2-5; 8 nucleotides line up with TRBD2. CDR1 and CDR2 from the germline V gene are LNHNV and YYDKDF (reference sequence). The CDR3 loop spans 14 amino acids. Unmatched junction bases numbered 2, after V lost 1 base and J lost 4 bases. CDR3 loop: CATSRAGGLETQYF. CDR3 DNA sequence: TGTGCCACCAGCAGAGCGGGAGGGTTAGAGACCCAGTACTTC.

The chain carries TRBV2 and TRBJ2-5, with 8 positions matching TRBD1. V dropped 6 bases and J dropped 4; count of bases not matched to a gene: 1. Germline V CDR1 and CDR2: SNHLY, FYNNEI. CDR3 length: 12 residues. The CDR3 spells CASRTGAETQYF. CDR3 nucleotides: TGTGCCAGCAGGACAGGGGCAGAGACCCAGTACTTC.

This clonotype came up a few times. The gene calls are TRBV20-1 and TRBJ2-4, with D possibly TRBD1 on 6 matching bases. Between the trimmed V and J ends, which lost 0 bases and 3 bases, there was a span of 9 bases. CDR1 DFQATT and CDR2 SNEGSKA come from the germline V gene (reference sequence). CDR3 length: 14 amino acids. The CDR3 DNA sequence: TGCAGTGCTAGAGAACGAGGGGGCAAAAACATTCAGTACTTC. Encoded protein: CSARERGGKNIQYF.

A few counts support this clonotype. The chain is built from TRBV12-3 or TRBV12-4 and TRBJ2-3; D may be TRBD1 or TRBD2 (5 bases each). Trimming left V 7 bases short and J 3 bases short, with 14 bases between. The CDR3 sequence is 14 residues long. CDR3 in DNA: TGTGCCAGCACCCTATTTGGGGGAACAGATACGCAGTATTTT. Its translation is CASTLFGGTDTQYF.

In regard to this clonotype: Relative to the germline gene, one junction end is altered; a read error may explain this. The chain has TRBV4-1 and TRBJ2-7; 11 bases fit TRBD2. Germline values: CDR1 MGHRA, CDR2 YSYEKL. There are 15 residues in the CDR3. This CDR3 is CASSPSGGPVYEQYF. The CDR3 bases are TGTGCCAGCAGCCCTAGCGGGGGGCCGGTCTACGAGCAGTACTTC.

This clonotype was counted between two and nine times. The rearrangement joins TRBV7-4 to TRBJ2-7; D is uncertain. This CDR3 comprises 13 residues. V lost 1 base, J lost 2 bases, and 6 bases lay in between. The germline V gene has CDR1 SGHVT and CDR2 SQSDAQ. The CDR3 DNA is TGTGCCAGCAGCTTAGTCACCCCCTACGAGCAGTACTTC. Translated: CASSLVTPYEQYF.

This clonotype was recorded many times. The V gene is TRBV7-2, the J gene TRBJ1-1; perhaps TRBD1 as D (5 bases). V lost 4 bases to trimming and J lost 0 bases, with 12 bases between them. There are 15 residues in the CDR3. Germline V CDR1 and CDR2: SGHTA, FQGNSA. CDR3: CASSSRQTLNTEAFF. The CDR3, as DNA: TGTGCCAGCAGCTCCCGACAGACCCTGAACACTGAAGCTTTCTTT.

This clonotype was detected only a few times. The rearrangement links TRBV20-1 to TRBJ2-7; a weak D match, TRBD1 (5 bases). V shed 7 bases and J shed 0 bases, with 10 bases lying between them. This CDR3 region has 12 residues. Germline loops: CDR1 DFQATT, CDR2 SNEGSKA (reference sequence). CDR3 sequence: CSVTRDSYEQYF. Here the CDR3 DNA reads TGCAGTGTCACCAGGGACTCCTACGAGCAGTACTTC.

This clonotype was observed a few times. The chain employs TRBV5-4 and TRBJ1-4; perhaps TRBD1 as D (6 bases). The CDR3 is 14 amino acids. CDR1 is SGHNT, CDR2 YYREEE, per germline (reference sequence). The germline V and J ends were trimmed by 6 bases and 8 bases, with 17 bases remaining between them. The DNA for the CDR3 is TGTGCCAGCACCCGGGGGGGGGCTCAGGAAAAACTGTTTTTT. Translating gives CASTRGGAQEKLFF.

The chain combines TRBV12-3 or TRBV12-4 with TRBJ2-1; no reliable D call. V lost 1 base to trimming and J lost 2 bases, with 9 bases between them. This CDR3 has 15 residues. The chain's CDR3 is CASSLVSSPYNEQFF. CDR3 coding DNA: TGTGCCAGCAGTTTAGTCAGTAGCCCCTACAATGAGCAGTTCTTC.

The rearrangement uses TRBV24-1 and TRBJ2-2, with D maybe TRBD1 (6 bases). This CDR3 is 16 amino acids long. V shed 5 bases and J shed 3 bases, with 15 bases lying between them. Germline V CDR1 and CDR2: KGHDR, SFDVKD. The CDR3 region has the DNA TGTGCCACCAGTGGTTTAGACAGGATTGACACCGGGGAGCTGTTTTTT. Encoded protein: CATSGLDRIDTGELFF.

In DNA, the CDR3 is TGCGCCAGCAGCTTGGGGACAGCATTATCCGAGCAGTACTTC. This sequence encodes CASSLGTALSEQYF. The genes are TRBV5-1 and TRBJ2-7, with D possibly being TRBD1 (6 bases). The CDR3 contains 14 residues. The ends were cut back, 0 bases at V and 6 bases at J, with 13 bases in the middle. Per germline, CDR1 SGHRS and CDR2 YFSETQ.

Of note for this clonotype: This is likely a read error, given that the CDR3 carries no conserved phenylalanine or tryptophan at its end. The rearrangement links TRBV7-2 to TRBJ2-7; D call uncertain. Trimming removed 2 bases from V and 6 bases from J, with 8 bases in between. This CDR3 is built from 12 residues. Germline V lookup: CDR1 SGHTA, CDR2 FQGNSA. The CDR3 coding sequence is TGTGCCAGCAGCTTAAATTGGAGCGAGCAGTACTTA. This sequence encodes CASSLNWSEQYL.

This clonotype showed up just a few times. The chain uses TRBV2 and TRBJ1-3; D call uncertain. The CDR3 has 12 amino acids. V lost 4 bases, J lost 0 bases, and 1 base lay in between. Germline loops: CDR1 SNHLY, CDR2 FYNNEI. The CDR3 coding sequence is TGTGCCAGCAGTGTCTCTGGAAACACCATATATTTT. Its protein product is CASSVSGNTIYF. Supplemented by reference TRBV2 and TRBJ1-3, the full variable domain reads EPEVTQTPSHQVTQMGQEVILRCVPISNHLYFYWYRQILGQKVEFLVSFYNNEISEKSEIFDDQFSVERPDGSNFTLKIRSTKLEDSAMYFCASSVSGNTIYFGEGSWLTVV.

This clonotype was detected many times. The V gene is TRBV7-6, the J gene TRBJ1-2; the match to TRBD1 covers 9 bases. CDR3 length: 16 residues. V shed 2 bases, J shed 6 bases, and the junction held 10 bases outside the gene matches. Germline values: CDR1 SGHVS, CDR2 FNYEAQ. CDR3 loop: CASSLSGTGKENGYTF. The CDR3 region has the DNA TGTGCCAGCAGCTTAAGCGGGACAGGGAAGGAGAATGGCTACACCTTC.

Turning to this clonotype: The junction shows a germline mismatch at one end, possibly a read error. The chain combines TRBV4-2 with TRBJ2-6; perhaps TRBD2 as D (6 bases). This CDR3 is built from 16 residues. CDR1 is LGHNA and CDR2 is YNFKEQ in the germline V gene. The CDR3 reads CASSQEGGLGANVLTF. In DNA form, the CDR3 reads TGTGCCAGTAGCCAAGAAGGAGGGCTTGGGGCCAACGTCCTGACTTTC.

This clonotype showed up many times. The chain joins TRBV6-1 to TRBJ2-1; 9 bases agree with TRBD1. Germline CDR1 and CDR2: MNHNS and SASEGT. The ends lost 10 bases at V and 9 bases at J; junction bases unmatched: 10. The CDR3 length is 13 residues. CDR3 protein: CATSGQGRAEQFF. As DNA, the CDR3 is TGTGCCACCAGCGGACAGGGGAGGGCTGAGCAGTTCTTC.